This TCR beta chain emerged from a study of a mutant IDH1 vaccine in newly diagnosed glioma. Generated by immunoSEQ multiplex PCR, the TCRdb table keeps only in-frame clones and is missing some. Of some 60,000 clones listed, roughly 76% are singletons. Per the germline V gene, CDR1 is SGHTA and CDR2 is FQGNSA. V was pared by 4 bases and J by 6 bases, with 19 bases between. The CDR3 consists of 15 residues. Described time point: week 35, safety follow-up. The vaccine gave 300 ug of a 20-mer mutant IDH1 peptide subcutaneously per dose. Details on this clone: Its specificity is not known.

The receptor was isolated from a middle-aged man with glioma. The V call is TRBV7-2, the J call TRBJ2-7, with D maybe TRBD1 (5 bases). The source was PBMCs, collected from a glioma patient whose treatment included an IDH1 peptide vaccine. The CDR3 DNA reads TGTGCCAGCAGCTCCACCCCCAGGGCTTGGTTCGAGCAGTACTTC. Protein: CASSSTPRAWFEQYF. Full variable domain (remainder filled in from reference TRBV7-2 and TRBJ2-7): GAGVSQSPSNKVTEKGKDVELRCDPISGHTALYWYRQSLGQGLEFLIYFQGNSAPDKSGLPSDRFSAERTGGSVSTLTIQRTQQEDSAVYLCASSSTPRAWFEQYFGPGTRLTVT.